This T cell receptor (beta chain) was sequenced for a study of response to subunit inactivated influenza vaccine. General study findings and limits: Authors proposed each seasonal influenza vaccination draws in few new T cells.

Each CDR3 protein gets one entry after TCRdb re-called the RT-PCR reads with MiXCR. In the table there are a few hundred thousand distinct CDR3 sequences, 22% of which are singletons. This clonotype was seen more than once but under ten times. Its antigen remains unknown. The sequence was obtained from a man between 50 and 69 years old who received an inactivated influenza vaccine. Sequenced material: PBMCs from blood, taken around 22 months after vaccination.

CDR3 nucleotides: TGTGCCAGCAGAGCCGGGAGGTACTCCTACGAGCAGTACTTC. This encodes CASRAGRYSYEQYF. V usage is TRBV12-3 or TRBV12-4 and J usage is TRBJ2-7, with 7 bases lining up with TRBD2. CDR3 length: 14 residues. J gave up 0 bases and V 6 bases, and 5 bases lay outside the gene matches.